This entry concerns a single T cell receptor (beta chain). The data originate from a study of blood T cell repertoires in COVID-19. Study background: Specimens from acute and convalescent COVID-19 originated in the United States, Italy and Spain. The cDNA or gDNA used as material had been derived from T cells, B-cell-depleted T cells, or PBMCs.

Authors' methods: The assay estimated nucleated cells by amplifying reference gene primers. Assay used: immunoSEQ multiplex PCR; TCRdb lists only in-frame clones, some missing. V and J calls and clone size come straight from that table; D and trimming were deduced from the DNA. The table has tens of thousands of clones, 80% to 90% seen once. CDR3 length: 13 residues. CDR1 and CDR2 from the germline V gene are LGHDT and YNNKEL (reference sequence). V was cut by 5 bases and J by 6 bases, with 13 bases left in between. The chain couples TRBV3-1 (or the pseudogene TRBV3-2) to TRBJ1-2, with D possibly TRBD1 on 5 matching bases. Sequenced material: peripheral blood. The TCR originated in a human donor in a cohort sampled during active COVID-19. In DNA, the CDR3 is TGTGCCAGCAGCAGGGGCGCCCCGGATGGCTACACCTTC. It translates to CASSRGAPDGYTF.